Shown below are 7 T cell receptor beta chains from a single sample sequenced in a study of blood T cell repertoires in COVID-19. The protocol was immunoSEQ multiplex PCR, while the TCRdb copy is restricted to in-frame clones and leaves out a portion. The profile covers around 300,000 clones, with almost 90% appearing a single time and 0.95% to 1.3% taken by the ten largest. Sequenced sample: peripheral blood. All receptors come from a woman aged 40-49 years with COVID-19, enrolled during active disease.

The CDR3 is CASSYSNRGRTEAFF. In DNA, the CDR3 is TGTGCCAGCAGTTACTCGAACCGGGGTCGGACTGAAGCTTTCTTT. The V call is TRBV6-6, the J call TRBJ1-1; D is undetermined. The germline V and J ends were trimmed by 0 bases and 5 bases, with 13 bases remaining between them. Germline V CDR1 and CDR2: MNHNY, SVGAGI (reference sequence). CDR3 size: 15 residues.

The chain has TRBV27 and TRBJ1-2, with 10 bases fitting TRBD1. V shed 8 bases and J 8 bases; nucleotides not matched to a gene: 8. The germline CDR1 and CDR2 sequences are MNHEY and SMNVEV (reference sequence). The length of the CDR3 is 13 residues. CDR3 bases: TGTGCCAGCGGAAAGGGACAGGGGAACGGCTACACCTTC. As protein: CASGKGQGNGYTF.

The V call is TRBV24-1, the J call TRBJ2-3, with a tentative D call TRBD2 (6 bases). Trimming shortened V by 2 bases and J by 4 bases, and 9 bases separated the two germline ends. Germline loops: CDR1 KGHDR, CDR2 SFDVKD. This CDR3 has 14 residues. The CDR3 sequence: CATSDSGLPDTQYF. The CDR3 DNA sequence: TGTGCCACCAGTGATTCGGGACTCCCAGATACGCAGTATTTT.

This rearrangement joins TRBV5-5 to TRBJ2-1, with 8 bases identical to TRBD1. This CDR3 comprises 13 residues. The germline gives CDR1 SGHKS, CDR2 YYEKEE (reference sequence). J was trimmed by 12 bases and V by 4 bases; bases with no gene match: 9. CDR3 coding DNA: TGTGCCAGCAGCCGGGCCGACAGGGGAGGGCAGTTCTTC. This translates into CASSRADRGGQFF.

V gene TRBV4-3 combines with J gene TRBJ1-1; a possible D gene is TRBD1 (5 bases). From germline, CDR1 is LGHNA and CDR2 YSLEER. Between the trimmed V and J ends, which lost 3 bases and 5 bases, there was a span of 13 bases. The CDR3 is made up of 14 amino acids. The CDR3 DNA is TGCGCCAGCAGCCACGCCGCAGGGCGAACTGAAGCTTTCTTT. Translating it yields CASSHAAGRTEAFF.

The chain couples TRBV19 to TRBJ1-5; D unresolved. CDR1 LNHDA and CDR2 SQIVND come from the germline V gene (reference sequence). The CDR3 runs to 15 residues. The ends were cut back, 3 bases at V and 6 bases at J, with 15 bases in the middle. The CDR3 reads CASSMEPAGFQPQHF. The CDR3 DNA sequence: TGTGCCAGTAGTATGGAGCCGGCGGGGTTTCAGCCCCAGCATTTT.

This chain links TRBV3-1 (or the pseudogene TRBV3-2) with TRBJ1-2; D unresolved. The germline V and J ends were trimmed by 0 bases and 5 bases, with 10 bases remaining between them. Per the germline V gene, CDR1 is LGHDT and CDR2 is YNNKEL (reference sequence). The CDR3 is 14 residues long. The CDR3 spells CASSQDNREYGYTF. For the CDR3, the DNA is TGTGCCAGCAGCCAAGATAATAGGGAGTATGGCTACACCTTC.